One and the same sample provided the 25 T cell receptor beta chains below, sequenced in a study of T cell changes during pregnancy in multiple sclerosis. Profiling relied on immunoSEQ multiplex PCR, and the TCRdb table lists in-frame clones only, not all of them. The data hold 30,000 to 45,000 clones, with 92% observed a single time. The sample was CD4+ T cells from peripheral blood mononuclear cells, taken after pregnancy. The receptors come from a female donor with multiple sclerosis, enrolled in a pregnancy study.

This chain links TRBV4-2 with TRBJ2-1, with D hard to call. Trimming took off 4 bases at V and 2 bases at J, with 9 bases between the two ends. The CDR3 runs 14 residues. The germline V gene encodes CDR1 LGHNA and CDR2 YNFKEQ. CDR3 residues: CASSPRVTYNEQFF. DNA for the CDR3: TGTGCCAGCAGCCCCCGGGTCACCTACAATGAGCAGTTCTTC.

The chain recombines TRBV6-6 with TRBJ1-1, with D perhaps TRBD1 (6 bases). From germline, CDR1 is MNHNY and CDR2 SVGAGI (reference sequence). The CDR3 contains 14 residues. V dropped 7 bases and J dropped 8 bases, with 20 bases sitting between them. The CDR3 bases are TGTGCCAGCACTCTGGGGGCAGAGAAGAAAGAAGCTTTCTTT. It codes for CASTLGAEKKEAFF.

In its sample, this clone was seen once. This chain connects TRBV10-3 to TRBJ1-2; D not resolved. Germline V gives CDR1 ENHRY, CDR2 SYGVKD. This CDR3 comprises 12 residues. V was trimmed by 3 bases and J by 8 bases, leaving 10 bases between them. The DNA of the CDR3 is TGTGCCATCAGTGACTGGGGAGGGGGCTACACCTTC. Translating it yields CAISDWGGGYTF.

The chain joins TRBV7-8 to TRBJ2-2; perhaps TRBD1 as D (5 bases). The germline V and J ends were trimmed by 1 base and 6 bases, with 9 bases remaining between them. Per germline, CDR1 SGHVS and CDR2 FQNEAQ. The length of the CDR3 is 14 residues. CDR3: CASSLGPRAGELFF. As DNA, the CDR3 is TGTGCCAGCAGCTTAGGCCCCAGGGCCGGGGAGCTGTTTTTT.

In its sample, this clone was seen once. The chain carries TRBV7-3 and TRBJ2-2, with 10 bases lining up with TRBD1. There are 18 residues in the CDR3. V shed 5 bases and J 3 bases; nucleotides not matched to a gene: 12. Germline-derived CDR1 and CDR2 are SGHTA and FQGTGA. This CDR3 reads CASSPPGVGTGDTGELFF. The CDR3 coding sequence is TGTGCCAGCAGCCCTCCGGGTGTCGGGACAGGGGACACCGGGGAGCTGTTTTTT. Full variable domain (missing parts from reference TRBV7-3 and TRBJ2-2): GAGVSQTPSNKVTEKGKYVELRCDPISGHTALYWYRQSLGQGPEFLIYFQGTGAADDSGLPNDRFFAVRPEGSVSTLKIQRTERGDSAVYLCASSPPGVGTGDTGELFFGEGSRLTVL.

The CDR3 here is CASSTGPQETQYF. Here the CDR3 DNA reads TGTGCCAGCAGTACAGGGCCCCAAGAGACCCAGTACTTC. This chain links TRBV6-6 with TRBJ2-5; the D gene is possibly TRBD1 (6 bases). V dropped 5 bases and J dropped 1 base, with 8 bases sitting between them. The CDR3 length is 13 residues. Germline-derived CDR1 and CDR2 are MNHNY and SVGAGI (reference sequence).

The V call is TRBV7-2, the J call TRBJ2-1, with D tentatively TRBD2 (6 bases). Germline-derived CDR1 and CDR2 are SGHTA and FQGNSA. V gave up 3 bases and J gave up 4 bases, with 13 bases separating them. CDR3 length: 15 amino acids. This chain's CDR3 is CASSLEGSWYNEQFF. The CDR3 DNA reads TGTGCCAGCAGCTTGGAGGGAAGCTGGTACAATGAGCAGTTCTTC.

V is TRBV20-1 and J is TRBJ2-1; D uncertain. Between the trimmed V and J ends, which lost 5 bases and 4 bases, there was a span of 3 bases. Germline V gene lookup returns CDR1 DFQATT and CDR2 SNEGSKA (reference sequence). The CDR3 sequence is 10 residues long. This CDR3 is CSAVYNEQFF. As DNA, the CDR3 is TGCAGTGCTGTATACAATGAGCAGTTCTTC.

The V gene is TRBV10-2, the J gene TRBJ1-1; D gene ambiguous. CDR3 length equals 13 residues. Trimming cost V 2 bases and J 4 bases, with 8 bases left between them. Germline values: CDR1 WSHSY, CDR2 SAAADI. This CDR3 is CASSETAATEAFF. The CDR3 bases are TGCGCCAGCAGTGAGACAGCGGCCACTGAAGCTTTCTTT.

The chain links TRBV18 to TRBJ1-2; D is possibly TRBD1 (6 bases). V lost 5 bases, J lost 6 bases, and 22 bases lay in between. The CDR3 has 16 residues. Germline CDR1 and CDR2: KGHSH and LQKENI. As DNA, the CDR3 is TGTGCCAGCTCATCGACCCTCGGCCACAGGGATGATGGCTACACCTTC. This encodes CASSSTLGHRDDGYTF. The variable domain in full, completed from reference TRBV18 and TRBJ1-2, reads NAGVMQNPRHLVRRRGQEARLRCSPMKGHSHVYWYRQLPEEGLKFMVYLQKENIIDESGMPKERFSAEFPKEGPSILRIQQVVRGDSAAYFCASSSTLGHRDDGYTFGSGTRLTVV.

This chain links TRBV11-2 with TRBJ2-1; 8 nucleotides agree with TRBD2. CDR3 length: 16 residues. V lost 5 bases, J lost 6 bases, and 12 bases stayed unmatched. Per germline, CDR1 SGHAT and CDR2 FQNNGV. The CDR3 sequence: CASSTPGLGVGNEQFF. CDR3 bases: TGTGCCAGCAGCACACCGGGACTAGGGGTCGGCAATGAGCAGTTCTTC. The full variable domain, its missing parts supplied by reference TRBV11-2 and TRBJ2-1, is EAGVAQSPRYKIIEKRQSVAFWCNPISGHATLYWYQQILGQGPKLLIQFQNNGVVDDSQLPKDRFSAERLKGVDSTLKIQPAKLEDSAVYLCASSTPGLGVGNEQFFGPGTRLTVL.

The chain is built from TRBV28 and TRBJ1-4, with a tentative D call TRBD1 (6 bases). This CDR3 comprises 15 residues. Germline-derived CDR1 and CDR2 are MDHEN and SYDVKM. Deletions cut 3 bases from V and 7 bases from J, with 15 bases between. In DNA, the CDR3 is TGTGCCAGCAGTTTGTGGACAGATAGGGGTGAAAAACTGTTTTTT. This encodes CASSLWTDRGEKLFF.

This rearrangement joins TRBV4-1 to TRBJ2-2; 10 bases map to TRBD1. With V trimmed by 1 base and J by 6 bases, 11 bases remained unmatched. CDR3 length equals 18 residues. Per germline, CDR1 MGHRA and CDR2 YSYEKL. CDR3 bases: TGCGCCAGCAGCCAAGGGGCCGCCGGGACAGGGGCCTCCGGGGAGCTGTTTTTT. This gives the protein CASSQGAAGTGASGELFF.

In DNA form, the CDR3 reads TGTGCCAGCAGCCTCTCGAGCGCGGGAGATACGCAGTATTTT. This translates into CASSLSSAGDTQYF. The chain is built from TRBV7-3 and TRBJ2-3, with D tentatively TRBD2 (5 bases). The CDR3 has 14 amino acids. Trimming removed 5 bases at V and 5 bases at J, with 14 bases between. Germline CDR1 is SGHTA and CDR2 is FQGTGA.

V gene TRBV5-1 combines with J gene TRBJ2-1; tentatively, D is TRBD1 (6 bases). Trimming shortened V by 6 bases and J by 2 bases, and 24 bases separated the two germline ends. Germline CDR1 and CDR2: SGHRS and YFSETQ. The CDR3 loop spans 18 amino acids. CDR3 DNA sequence: TGCGCCAGCATCCTTGGATTGCCCGGGACAAAGGCCTACAATGAGCAGTTCTTC. The encoded protein is CASILGLPGTKAYNEQFF.

This rearrangement joins TRBV9 to TRBJ1-4; tentatively, D is TRBD1 (5 bases). Germline assignment: CDR1 SGDLS and CDR2 YYNGEE. The V end lost 4 bases, the J end lost 0 bases, and 13 bases lay between the germline ends. The CDR3 is 16 residues long. The CDR3 sequence: CASSPRGLATNEKLFF. The CDR3 DNA is TGTGCCAGCAGCCCAAGGGGCCTTGCAACTAATGAAAAACTGTTTTTT.

The chain recombines TRBV7-3 with TRBJ2-3, with D possibly TRBD2 on 5 matching bases. The CDR3 runs to 14 residues. V was shortened by 5 bases and J by 4 bases, with 13 bases between the two germline ends. CDR1 is SGHTA and CDR2 is FQGTGA in the germline V gene. In DNA, the CDR3 is TGTGCCAGCAGCACCTCCTCGGGATCAGATACGCAGTATTTT. Protein sequence: CASSTSSGSDTQYF.

The V gene is TRBV10-1, the J gene TRBJ2-5; 7 bases are a match to TRBD2. The V segment lost 4 bases and the J segment 5 bases; nucleotides outside the gene matches: 10. The CDR3 is 15 residues long. Per germline, CDR1 WNHNN and CDR2 SYGVQD (reference sequence). The CDR3 loop reads CASSGGGLGLETQYF. CDR3 DNA: TGCGCCAGCAGTGGAGGCGGACTAGGATTGGAGACCCAGTACTTC.

The V call is TRBV29-1, the J call TRBJ2-5; TRBD1 agrees at 9 bases. This CDR3 has 13 amino acids. Looked up from germline, CDR1 is SQVTM and CDR2 is ANQGSEA. V was clipped by 7 bases and J by 5 bases; unmatched bases: 8. CDR3 loop: CSAEGTGRETQYF. Written as DNA, the CDR3 is TGCAGCGCCGAAGGGACAGGGAGGGAGACCCAGTACTTC.

The V gene is TRBV2, the J gene TRBJ1-5; D is unresolved. The CDR3 runs 13 residues. Deletions cut 8 bases from V and 2 bases from J, with 10 bases between. CDR1 SNHLY and CDR2 FYNNEI come from the germline V gene. CDR3 DNA sequence: TGTGCCAGCTGGATGGGAGGCAATCAGCCCCAGCATTTT. Its protein product is CASWMGGNQPQHF.

The genes are TRBV15 and TRBJ1-1, with 10 positions matching TRBD1. The V gene end was trimmed by 5 bases and the J gene end by 6 bases; junction bases not matched to a gene: 6. CDR1 and CDR2 from the germline V gene are LNHNV and YYDKDF (reference sequence). The CDR3 is 14 amino acids. CDR3 residues: CATSGGTGVPEAFF. The CDR3 DNA reads as TGTGCCACCAGCGGCGGGACAGGGGTCCCTGAAGCTTTCTTT.

The table lists this clone with a count of one. The chain recombines TRBV7-6 with TRBJ2-5; unclear D gene. The CDR3 extends over 16 amino acids. Between the trimmed V and J ends, which lost 1 base and 4 bases, there was a span of 16 bases. Germline V gene sequence: CDR1 SGHVS, CDR2 FNYEAQ. The CDR3: CASSLVTPETGETQYF. DNA for the CDR3: TGTGCCAGCAGCTTAGTAACCCCCGAAACCGGAGAGACCCAGTACTTC.

This clone has just one count. The chain carries TRBV5-1 and TRBJ1-5; unclear D gene. The CDR3 length is 15 residues. V lost 0 bases and J lost 6, with 13 bases in between. CDR1 SGHRS and CDR2 YFSETQ come from the germline V gene. The DNA for the CDR3 is TGCGCCAGCAGCTTGGCCGGGTCGTCGGGTCAGCCCCAGCATTTT. Protein sequence: CASSLAGSSGQPQHF.

The rearrangement uses TRBV6-5 and TRBJ1-1; 10 bases fit TRBD1. This CDR3 comprises 15 residues. The germline V gene encodes CDR1 MNHEY and CDR2 SVGAGI. V lost 6 bases, J lost 5 bases, and 9 bases stayed unmatched. CDR3 protein: CASRPDRGRMTEAFF. The CDR3 DNA follows: TGTGCCAGCAGGCCCGACAGGGGGCGAATGACTGAAGCTTTCTTT.

The chain recombines TRBV11-3 with TRBJ2-2; 9 nucleotides agree with TRBD1. The CDR3 length is 12 residues. Germline V gives CDR1 SGHNT, CDR2 YENEEA. V dropped 5 bases and J dropped 12; count of bases not matched to a gene: 4. CDR3 coding DNA: TGTGCCAGCAGCGCCGGGACAGGGAAGCTGTTTTTT. It specifies CASSAGTGKLFF. The full variable domain, with the rest looked up from reference TRBV11-3 and TRBJ2-2, is EAGVVQSPRYKIIEKKQPVAFWCNPISGHNTLYWYLQNLGQGPELLIRYENEEAVDDSQLPKDRFSAERLKGVDSTLKIQPAELGDSAVYLCASSAGTGKLFFGEGSRLTVL.